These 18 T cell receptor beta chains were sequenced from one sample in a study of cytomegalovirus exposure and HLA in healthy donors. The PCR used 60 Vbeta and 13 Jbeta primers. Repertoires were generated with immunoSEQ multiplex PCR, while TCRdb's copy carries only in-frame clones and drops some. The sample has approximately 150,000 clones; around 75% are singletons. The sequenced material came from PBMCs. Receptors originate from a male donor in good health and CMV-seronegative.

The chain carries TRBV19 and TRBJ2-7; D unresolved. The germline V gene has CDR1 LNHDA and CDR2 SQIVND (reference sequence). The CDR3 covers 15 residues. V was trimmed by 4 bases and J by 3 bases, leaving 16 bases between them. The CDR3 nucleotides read TGTGCCAGTAGTACTAGACGGCGGCGTAACTACGAGCAGTACTTC. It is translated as CASSTRRRRNYEQYF.

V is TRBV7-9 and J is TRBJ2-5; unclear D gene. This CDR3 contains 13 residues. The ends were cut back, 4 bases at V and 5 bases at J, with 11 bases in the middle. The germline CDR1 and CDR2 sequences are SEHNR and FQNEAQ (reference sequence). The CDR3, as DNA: TGTGCCAGCAGCTCCACAGTCGTGGAGACCCAGTACTTC. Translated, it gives CASSSTVVETQYF.

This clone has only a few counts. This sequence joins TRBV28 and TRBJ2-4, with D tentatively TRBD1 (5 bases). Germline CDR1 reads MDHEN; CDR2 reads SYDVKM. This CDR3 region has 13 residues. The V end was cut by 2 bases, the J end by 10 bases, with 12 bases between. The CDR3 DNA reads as TGTGCCAGCAGTTTACAGGGCAACGGGATTCAGTACTTC. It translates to CASSLQGNGIQYF.

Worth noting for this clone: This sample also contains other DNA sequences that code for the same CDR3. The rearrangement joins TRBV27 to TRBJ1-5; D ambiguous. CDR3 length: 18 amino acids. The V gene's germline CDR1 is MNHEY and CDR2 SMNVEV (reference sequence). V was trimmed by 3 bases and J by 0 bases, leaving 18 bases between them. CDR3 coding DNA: TGTGCCAGCAGTTTTCGGGTGACTGGTGTTTATAGCAATCAGCCCCAGCATTTT. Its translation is CASSFRVTGVYSNQPQHF.

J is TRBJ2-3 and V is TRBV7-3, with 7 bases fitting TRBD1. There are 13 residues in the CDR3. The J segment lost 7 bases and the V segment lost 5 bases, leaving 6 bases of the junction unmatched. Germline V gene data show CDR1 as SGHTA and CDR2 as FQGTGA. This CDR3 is CASSPTGTYTQYF. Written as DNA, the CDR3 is TGTGCCAGCAGCCCGACAGGGACCTATACGCAGTATTTT.

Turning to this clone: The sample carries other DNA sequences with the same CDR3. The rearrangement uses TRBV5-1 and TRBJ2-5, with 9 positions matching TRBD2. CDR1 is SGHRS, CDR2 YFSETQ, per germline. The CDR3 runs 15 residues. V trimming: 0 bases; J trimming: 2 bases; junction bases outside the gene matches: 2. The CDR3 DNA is TGCGCCAGCAGCTTGGTGACTAGCGGACAAGAGACCCAGTACTTC. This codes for CASSLVTSGQETQYF. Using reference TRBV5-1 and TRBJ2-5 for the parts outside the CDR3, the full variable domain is KAGVTQTPRYLIKTRGQQVTLSCSPISGHRSVSWYQQTPGQGLQFLFEYFSETQRNKGNFPGRFSGRQFSNSRSEMNVSTLELGDSALYLCASSLVTSGQETQYFGPGTRLLVL.

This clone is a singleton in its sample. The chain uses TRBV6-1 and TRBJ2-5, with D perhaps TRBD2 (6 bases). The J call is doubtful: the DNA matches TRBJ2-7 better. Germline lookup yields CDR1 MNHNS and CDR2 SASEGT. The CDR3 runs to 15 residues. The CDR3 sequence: CASNTGGYVNPEQYF. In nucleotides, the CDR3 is TGTGCCAGCAATACCGGAGGGTACGTTAACCCCGAGCAGTACTTC.

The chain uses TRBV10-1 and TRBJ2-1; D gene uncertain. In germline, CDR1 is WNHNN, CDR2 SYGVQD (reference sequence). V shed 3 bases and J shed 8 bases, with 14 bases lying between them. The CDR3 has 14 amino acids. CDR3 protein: CASSDVRPSHEQFF. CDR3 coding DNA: TGCGCCAGCAGTGATGTGAGGCCAAGCCATGAGCAGTTCTTC.

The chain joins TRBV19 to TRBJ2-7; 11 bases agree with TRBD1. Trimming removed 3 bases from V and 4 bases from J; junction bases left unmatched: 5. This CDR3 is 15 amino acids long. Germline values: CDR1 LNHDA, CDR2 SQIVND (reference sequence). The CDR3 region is CASSIVGTGGYEQYF. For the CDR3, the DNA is TGTGCCAGTAGTATCGTCGGGACAGGGGGGTACGAGCAGTACTTC.

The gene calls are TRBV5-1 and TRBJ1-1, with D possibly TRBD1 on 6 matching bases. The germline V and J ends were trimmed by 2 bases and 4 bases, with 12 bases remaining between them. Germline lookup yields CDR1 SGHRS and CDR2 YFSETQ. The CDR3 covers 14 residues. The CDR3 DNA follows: TGCGCCAGCAGCTTCGGGGACAAGAGCACTGAAGCTTTCTTT. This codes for CASSFGDKSTEAFF. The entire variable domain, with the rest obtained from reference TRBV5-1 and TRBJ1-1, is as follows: KAGVTQTPRYLIKTRGQQVTLSCSPISGHRSVSWYQQTPGQGLQFLFEYFSETQRNKGNFPGRFSGRQFSNSRSEMNVSTLELGDSALYLCASSFGDKSTEAFFGQGTRLTVV.

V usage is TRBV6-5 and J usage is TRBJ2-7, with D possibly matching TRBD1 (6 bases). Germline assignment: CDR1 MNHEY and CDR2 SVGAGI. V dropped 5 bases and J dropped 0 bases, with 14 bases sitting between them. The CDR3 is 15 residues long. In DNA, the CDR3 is TGTGCCAGCAGTCTTGACAGGAGCCTCTCCTACGAGCAGTACTTC. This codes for CASSLDRSLSYEQYF.

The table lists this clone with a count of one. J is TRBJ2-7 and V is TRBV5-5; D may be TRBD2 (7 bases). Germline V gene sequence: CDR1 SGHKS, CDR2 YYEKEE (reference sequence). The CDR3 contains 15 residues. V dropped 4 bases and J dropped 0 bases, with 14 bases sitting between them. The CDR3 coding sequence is TGTGCCAGCAGCCTGACTGGGGGGGCCTCCTACGAGCAGTACTTC. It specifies CASSLTGGASYEQYF.

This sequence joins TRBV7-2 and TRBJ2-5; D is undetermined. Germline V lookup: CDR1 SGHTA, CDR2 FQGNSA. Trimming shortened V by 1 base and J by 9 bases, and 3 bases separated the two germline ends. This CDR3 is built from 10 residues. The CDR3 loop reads CASSLGAQYF. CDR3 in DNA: TGTGCCAGCAGCTTAGGAGCCCAGTACTTC. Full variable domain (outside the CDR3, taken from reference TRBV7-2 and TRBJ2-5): GAGVSQSPSNKVTEKGKDVELRCDPISGHTALYWYRQSLGQGLEFLIYFQGNSAPDKSGLPSDRFSAERTGGSVSTLTIQRTQQEDSAVYLCASSLGAQYFGPGTRLLVL.

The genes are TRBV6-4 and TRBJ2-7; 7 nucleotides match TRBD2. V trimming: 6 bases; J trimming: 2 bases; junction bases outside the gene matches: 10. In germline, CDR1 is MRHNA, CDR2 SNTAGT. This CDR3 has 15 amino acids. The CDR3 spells CASSPHPSGPYEQYF. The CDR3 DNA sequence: TGTGCCAGCAGCCCTCACCCTAGCGGACCCTACGAGCAGTACTTC.

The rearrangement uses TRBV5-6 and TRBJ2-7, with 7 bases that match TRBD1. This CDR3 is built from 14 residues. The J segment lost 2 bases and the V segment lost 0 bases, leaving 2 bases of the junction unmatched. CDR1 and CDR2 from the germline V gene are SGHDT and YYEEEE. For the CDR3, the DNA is TGTGCCAGCAGCTTGGGGCAGGGGGCCTACGAGCAGTACTTC. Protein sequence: CASSLGQGAYEQYF.

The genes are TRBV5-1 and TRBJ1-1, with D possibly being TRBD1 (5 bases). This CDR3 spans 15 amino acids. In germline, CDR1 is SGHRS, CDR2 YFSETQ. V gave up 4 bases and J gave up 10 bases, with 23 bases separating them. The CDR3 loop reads CASSPGGGGELRAFF. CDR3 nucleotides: TGCGCCAGCAGCCCTGGGGGGGGAGGGGAGCTACGAGCTTTCTTT.

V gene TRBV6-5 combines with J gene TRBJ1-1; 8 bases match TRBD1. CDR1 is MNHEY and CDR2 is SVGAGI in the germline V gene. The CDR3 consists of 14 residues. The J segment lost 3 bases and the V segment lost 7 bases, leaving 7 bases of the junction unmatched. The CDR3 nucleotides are TGTGCCAGCATTGACAGGGGATGGTACACTGAAGCTTTCTTT. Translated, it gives CASIDRGWYTEAFF.

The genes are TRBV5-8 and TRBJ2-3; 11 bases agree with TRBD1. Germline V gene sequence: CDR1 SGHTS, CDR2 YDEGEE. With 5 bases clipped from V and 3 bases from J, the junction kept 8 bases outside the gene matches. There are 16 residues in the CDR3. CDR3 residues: CASSGGQGVPTDTQYF. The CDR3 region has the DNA TGTGCCAGCAGTGGGGGACAGGGGGTGCCGACAGATACGCAGTATTTT.